The sequence of this TCR beta chain was determined in a study of T cells in Graves' hyperthyroidism and ophthalmopathy. Study-wide findings and caveats: Among clonotypes expanded in thyroid above 0.001, most were also found in blood.

The investigators amplified TCR beta CDR3 regions from RNA transcripts. The HTBI primer set served for first-round RT-PCR of the TCR CDR3. One entry per CDR3 protein, called by TCRdb with MiXCR from the multiplex PCR reads. The repertoire holds fewer than 750,000 distinct CDR3 sequences, with roughly 14% as singletons. Disease lasting under 3 months, a NOSPECS grade of at least 4, and a Clinical Activity Score of at least 3 were features of the ophthalmopathy patients. In making diagnoses, clinical symptoms, serum thyroxine and TRAb, thyroid ultrasound and orbital computed tomography were all used. V was cut by 2 bases and J by 7 bases, with 8 bases left in between. The CDR3 runs 13 residues. Germline CDR1 and CDR2: SGHTA and FQGTGA. This clonotype appeared a few times. Its antigen is currently unknown.

The source is a woman aged 40 to 55 with Graves' ophthalmopathy. The chain has TRBV7-3 and TRBJ2-2, with no clear D. The sample comprised blood. CDR3 region: CASSLDVVGELFF. CDR3 DNA sequence: TGTGCCAGCAGCTTAGATGTTGTCGGGGAGCTGTTTTTT.